This TCR beta chain was profiled in a study of T cells in localized non-small cell lung cancer. The study's findings and limits: A raised T cell density in blood coincided with lengthier overall survival. Sequencing covered just one tumor region, so heterogeneity cannot be ruled out. A median of about 60 of the top 100 tumor clones appeared in adjacent lung, which was paired and uninvolved. Measurement of T cell clonality placed uninvolved adjacent lung highest, above the level in tumor.

Concerning this clone itself: What it binds is not known.

V shed 6 bases and J 5 bases; nucleotides not matched to a gene: 2. The length of the CDR3 is 12 residues. CDR1 is SNHLY and CDR2 is FYNNEI in the germline V gene. The assay was immunoSEQ multiplex PCR, and TCRdb's table has in-frame clones only and misses some. Counted here are about 25,000 clones, about 91% occurring once; the ten biggest clones make up about 9%. The source of this sequence is a woman aged 40 to 75 with stage III lung adenocarcinoma. The material was peripheral blood mononuclear cells, obtained before any cancer treatment. The chain recombines TRBV2 with TRBJ2-3; 7 bases agree with TRBD1. CDR3 in amino acids: CASRQGRDTQYF. The CDR3 DNA reads TGTGCCAGCAGACAGGGGAGAGATACGCAGTATTTT.